The 17 T cell receptor beta chains reported below all come from one sample, sequenced in a study of cytomegalovirus exposure and HLA in healthy donors. The PCR had 60 Vbeta and 13 Jbeta primers. Sequencing was performed with immunoSEQ multiplex PCR; in TCRdb, only in-frame clones are kept and a portion is missing. The sample records approximately 180,000 clones, roughly 80% being singletons. The specimen was PBMCs. These receptor sequences come from a woman aged 18-29 years in good health and CMV-seronegative.

This chain links TRBV5-1 with TRBJ1-3, with TRBD1 matching over 9 bases. CDR1 is SGHRS and CDR2 is YFSETQ in the germline V gene. This CDR3 is built from 13 residues. V shed 4 bases and J 13 bases; nucleotides not matched to a gene: 9. DNA for the CDR3: TGCGCCAGCAGCGTGGACAGGGGAAGGGAGATATATTTT. This sequence encodes CASSVDRGREIYF. Combining the CDR3 with reference TRBV5-1 and TRBJ1-3 gives the whole variable domain KAGVTQTPRYLIKTRGQQVTLSCSPISGHRSVSWYQQTPGQGLQFLFEYFSETQRNKGNFPGRFSGRQFSNSRSEMNVSTLELGDSALYLCASSVDRGREIYFGEGSWLTVV.

This clone has just a few counts. The chain uses TRBV30 and TRBJ1-1; possible D gene TRBD1, 5 bases. Looked up from germline, CDR1 is GTSNPN and CDR2 is SVGIG (reference sequence). Trimming left V 3 bases short and J 0 bases short, with 5 bases between. This CDR3 has 12 residues. The CDR3 spells CAWSRVNTEAFF. CDR3 sequence (DNA): TGTGCCTGGAGCAGGGTGAACACTGAAGCTTTCTTT.

CDR3 in amino acids: CASSPGRQGGMDTQYF. Here the CDR3 DNA reads TGTGCCAGCAGCCCCGGGCGGCAGGGGGGCATGGATACGCAGTATTTT. The chain uses TRBV7-9 and TRBJ2-3; TRBD1 is a possible D gene (7 bases). The CDR3 runs 16 residues. Between the trimmed V and J ends, which lost 5 bases and 6 bases, there was a span of 21 bases. The germline gives CDR1 SEHNR, CDR2 FQNEAQ (reference sequence).

The chain combines TRBV27 with TRBJ2-2; D unclear. The CDR3 consists of 15 residues. V lost 6 bases to trimming and J lost 2 bases, with 13 bases between them. The germline CDR1 and CDR2 sequences are MNHEY and SMNVEV (reference sequence). CDR3 coding DNA: TGTGCCAGCAGCCTTACAGATCCAAACACCGGGGAGCTGTTTTTT. It yields the protein CASSLTDPNTGELFF.

The V call is TRBV11-3, the J call TRBJ2-5; tentative D call: TRBD1 (5 bases). The CDR3 is 16 amino acids. Germline CDR1 and CDR2: SGHNT and YENEEA. Between the trimmed V and J ends, which lost 3 bases and 4 bases, there was a span of 18 bases. CDR3 sequence: CASSLGRVGSGETQYF. In DNA form, the CDR3 reads TGTGCCAGCAGCTTGGGCAGGGTTGGTTCCGGAGAGACCCAGTACTTC.

This clone turned up a few times. This sequence joins TRBV6-6 and TRBJ1-1; the D gene is possibly TRBD1 (5 bases). Germline CDR1 MNHNY, CDR2 SVGAGI (reference sequence). CDR3 size: 14 residues. Trimming left V 2 bases short and J 7 bases short, with 14 bases between. CDR3 region: CASSYPPPRGEAFF. The CDR3 DNA sequence: TGTGCCAGCAGTTACCCGCCACCTAGGGGTGAAGCTTTCTTT.

J is TRBJ2-3 and V is TRBV28; 7 positions match TRBD2. Germline trimming cut 1 base from V and 7 bases from J; bases unmatched to any gene: 11. The CDR3 spans 16 residues. Germline V gives CDR1 MDHEN, CDR2 SYDVKM. The chain's CDR3 is CASSLYRRERGNTQYF. In DNA form, the CDR3 reads TGTGCCAGCAGTTTATATAGGCGGGAGCGAGGGAATACGCAGTATTTT.

This clone showed up just once. Other nucleotide sequences from this sample produce the same CDR3. CDR3 residues: CASSAPTGYRETQYF. The CDR3 DNA reads as TGTGCCAGCAGCGCGCCGACAGGGTATCGAGAGACCCAGTACTTC. The chain has TRBV5-6 and TRBJ2-5; TRBD1 agrees at 7 bases. This CDR3 is 15 amino acids long. V shed 4 bases, J shed 4 bases, and the junction held 10 bases outside the gene matches. CDR1 and CDR2 (germline): SGHDT, YYEEEE. Looking up the rest from reference TRBV5-6 and TRBJ2-5 gives the full variable domain: DAGVTQSPTHLIKTRGQQVTLRCSPKSGHDTVSWYQQALGQGPQFIFQYYEEEERQRGNFPDRFSGHQFPNYSSELNVNALLLGDSALYLCASSAPTGYRETQYFGPGTRLLVL.

The rearrangement links TRBV5-1 to TRBJ1-2, with D possibly TRBD1 on 5 matching bases. V lost 2 bases and J lost 7, with 15 bases in between. Germline V gene sequence: CDR1 SGHRS, CDR2 YFSETQ. The CDR3 spans 14 residues. CDR3 residues: CASSFTGDFSGYTF. For the CDR3, the DNA is TGCGCCAGCAGCTTCACAGGTGACTTTAGTGGCTACACCTTC.

The rearrangement joins TRBV4-1 to TRBJ2-7; 7 bases line up with TRBD1. Per germline, CDR1 MGHRA and CDR2 YSYEKL. The CDR3 sequence is 15 residues long. The trim removed 0 bases at V and 9 bases at J, leaving 11 bases unmatched. CDR3 nucleotides: TGCGCCAGCAGCCAAGAGACGGACAGGACGTGGGCGCAGTACTTC. Its protein is CASSQETDRTWAQYF.

This clone was seen a few times. The rearrangement links TRBV11-3 to TRBJ2-7; D ambiguous. There are 16 residues in the CDR3. Looked up from germline, CDR1 is SGHNT and CDR2 is YENEEA. Trimming cost V 5 bases and J 2 bases, with 19 bases left between them. CDR3 nucleotides: TGTGCCAGCAGCCGTACCCGGTTAGACAAGCCCTACGAGCAGTACGTC. Protein sequence: CASSRTRLDKPYEQYV.

The rearrangement uses TRBV7-2 and TRBJ2-1; D unclear. Germline V gene sequence: CDR1 SGHTA, CDR2 FQGNSA. The CDR3 is made up of 11 amino acids. Trimming pared 5 bases from V and 6 bases from J, leaving 5 bases between. CDR3 in amino acids: CASSLSNEQFF. The CDR3 DNA is TGTGCCAGCAGCCTTAGCAATGAGCAGTTCTTC.

The chain uses TRBV7-9 and TRBJ2-1, with D possibly TRBD1 on 5 matching bases. The CDR3 totals 13 residues. Germline CDR1 is SEHNR and CDR2 is FQNEAQ (reference sequence). Trimming took off 1 base at V and 5 bases at J, with 6 bases between the two ends. In DNA, the CDR3 is TGTGCCAGCAGCTTAGACAGGAACAATGAGCAGTTCTTC. As protein: CASSLDRNNEQFF.

This chain connects TRBV6-5 to TRBJ2-3; possibly TRBD2 for D (5 bases). The CDR3 length is 13 residues. Germline CDR1 MNHEY, CDR2 SVGAGI. Trimming shortened V by 4 bases and J by 13 bases, and 18 bases separated the two germline ends. CDR3 in amino acids: CASSSLIAAGEYF. The CDR3, as DNA: TGTGCCAGCAGTTCGCTCATTGCTGCCGGGGAGTATTTT.

The chain combines TRBV5-1 with TRBJ1-5; TRBD1 matches at 7 bases. Germline CDR1 SGHRS, CDR2 YFSETQ. This CDR3 comprises 14 residues. V gave up 2 bases and J gave up 6 bases; unmatched junction bases: 5. CDR3 sequence: CASSFGGGSQPQHF. In DNA form, the CDR3 reads TGCGCCAGCAGCTTCGGAGGGGGCTCTCAGCCCCAGCATTTT.

Written as DNA, the CDR3 is TGTGCCAGCAGCGTAGGGGTGGGAGTGTCCTACAATGAGCAGTTCTTC. It codes for CASSVGVGVSYNEQFF. The chain carries TRBV9 and TRBJ2-1, with D possibly being TRBD2 (5 bases). Germline V CDR1 and CDR2: SGDLS, YYNGEE. Deletions cut 0 bases from V and 1 base from J, with 11 bases between. This CDR3 has 16 amino acids.

In DNA, the CDR3 is TGCGCCAGCAGTTTACTAGCGGGAGAGGTGGATGAGCAGTTCTTC. It translates to CASSLLAGEVDEQFF. The chain joins TRBV5-1 to TRBJ2-1, with 11 bases identical to TRBD2. Germline V lookup: CDR1 SGHRS, CDR2 YFSETQ. The length of the CDR3 is 15 residues. Trimming took 5 bases from V and 8 from J; bases not matched to a gene: 9.